The 21 T cell receptor beta chains below all came from one sample that was sequenced in a study of T-cell memory formation after mild COVID-19 (dated by TCRdb to 2020 to 2022). Library prep was done by 5' RACE. The run used an Illumina NovaSeq 6000. TCRdb took the public reads, trimmed them with fastp at Q25, ran MiXCR for clone calling and kept in-frame beta chains. Each entry is one CDR3 protein sequence, shown with its most common DNA and genes. For this sample the table gives some 40,000 distinct CDR3 sequences, of which about 6.1% were detected only once. The ten largest clonotypes hold 0.65% to 0.9% of the sample. Sequenced: PBMCs or a T cell subset sorted from them (not recorded which). Receptor source: an adult who had mild COVID-19 (a few samples of this study predate the infection). The sample titles of this study are shuffled in the database, so cell type and time point are left out.

This rearrangement joins TRBV4-1 to TRBJ1-5; no definite D call. The CDR3 runs to 16 residues. CDR1 is MGHRA, CDR2 YSYEKL, per germline. V was clipped by 0 bases and J by 3 bases, with 12 bases between them. This CDR3 reads CASSQEGGTFNQPQHF. Here the CDR3 DNA reads TGCGCCAGCAGCCAAGAAGGAGGCACGTTCAATCAGCCCCAGCATTTT.

A few counts support this clonotype. J is TRBJ2-7 and V is TRBV19, with TRBD2 identical over 8 bases. Germline V gene sequence: CDR1 LNHDA, CDR2 SQIVND (reference sequence). V was pared by 4 bases and J by 2 bases, with 10 bases of the junction left unmatched. This CDR3 comprises 16 residues. This CDR3 reads CASSKKGLASPYEQYF. The CDR3 region has the DNA TGTGCCAGTAGTAAAAAAGGACTAGCTTCACCCTACGAGCAGTACTTC.

This rearrangement joins TRBV5-6 to TRBJ1-2; D gene uncertain. Germline V gives CDR1 SGHDT, CDR2 YYEEEE. Trimming pared 4 bases from V and 4 bases from J, leaving 14 bases between. The length of the CDR3 is 14 residues. CDR3 amino acids: CASSRSSRVYGYTF. The CDR3 DNA reads TGTGCCAGCAGCAGAAGCAGCCGGGTCTATGGCTACACCTTC.

This clonotype was counted at least ten times. This chain connects TRBV5-1 to TRBJ1-2, with TRBD1 matching 11 bases. The V gene end was trimmed by 7 bases and the J gene end by 7 bases; junction bases not matched to a gene: 12. Germline V CDR1 and CDR2: SGHRS, YFSETQ. The CDR3 consists of 15 residues. The CDR3 reads CASRPYTGQGGGYTF. The DNA for the CDR3 is TGCGCCAGCCGCCCATATACGGGACAGGGGGGTGGCTACACCTTC.

The table lists this clonotype with many counts. The V and J genes are TRBV19 and TRBJ2-1; D may be TRBD2 (5 bases). Germline loops: CDR1 LNHDA, CDR2 SQIVND (reference sequence). The V gene lost 3 bases and the J gene lost 0 bases, with 12 bases spanning the gap. The CDR3 has 16 residues. CDR3 loop: CASSIRLQSSYNEQFF. The CDR3 DNA sequence: TGTGCCAGTAGTATTAGACTACAAAGCTCCTACAATGAGCAGTTCTTC.

The chain has TRBV9 and TRBJ2-3; 8 nucleotides agree with TRBD2. The CDR3 consists of 16 residues. Germline CDR1 is SGDLS and CDR2 is YYNGEE. V lost 0 bases and J lost 2; bases outside the gene matches: 5. The CDR3 reads CASSVEGLAVTDTQYF. CDR3 bases: TGTGCCAGCAGCGTAGAAGGACTAGCCGTCACAGATACGCAGTATTTT.

At least ten counts were recorded for this clonotype. This chain links TRBV20-1 with TRBJ1-1; D may be TRBD1 (5 bases). There are 16 residues in the CDR3. V was cut by 3 bases and J by 5 bases, with 22 bases left in between. Germline values: CDR1 DFQATT, CDR2 SNEGSKA (reference sequence). In nucleotides, the CDR3 is TGCAGTGCTAGTAAGGGGTATGGACCGGGTGAAACTGAAGCTTTCTTT. This gives the protein CSASKGYGPGETEAFF.

This clonotype was observed at least ten times. The V call is TRBV12-3 or TRBV12-4, the J call TRBJ2-1; 9 nucleotides match TRBD2. The CDR3 extends over 14 amino acids. V lost 3 bases, J lost 7 bases, and 4 bases stayed unmatched. This CDR3 reads CASSFAGGPNEQFF. The CDR3 DNA is TGTGCCAGCAGTTTCGCGGGAGGGCCAAATGAGCAGTTCTTC.

A few counts support this clonotype. This rearrangement joins TRBV5-1 to TRBJ1-6; TRBD1 might be the D (6 bases). CDR3 size: 17 residues. CDR1 is SGHRS and CDR2 is YFSETQ in the germline V gene. The V end was cut by 0 bases, the J end by 7 bases, with 17 bases between. Here the CDR3 reads CASSLESGGASNSPLHF. The CDR3 DNA reads TGCGCCAGCAGCTTGGAATCTGGGGGCGCTTCCAATTCACCCCTCCACTTT.

This clonotype was seen repeatedly, ten times or more. The DNA for the CDR3 is TGCGCCAGCAGCTCCGGTAACGGAATCTACGAGCAGTACTTC. Translating it yields CASSSGNGIYEQYF. The genes are TRBV5-1 and TRBJ2-7; D is unresolved. The CDR3 runs to 14 residues. The germline V and J ends were trimmed by 3 bases and 3 bases, with 13 bases remaining between them. The germline V gene encodes CDR1 SGHRS and CDR2 YFSETQ. Full variable domain (rest looked up from reference TRBV5-1 and TRBJ2-7): KAGVTQTPRYLIKTRGQQVTLSCSPISGHRSVSWYQQTPGQGLQFLFEYFSETQRNKGNFPGRFSGRQFSNSRSEMNVSTLELGDSALYLCASSSGNGIYEQYFGPGTRLTVT.

The chain recombines TRBV6-7 with TRBJ2-7; 8 bases line up with TRBD1. TRBV6-7 counts as an open reading frame of uncertain function. The CDR3 totals 12 residues. Unmatched junction bases numbered 3, after V lost 8 bases and J lost 3 bases. The CDR3 DNA follows: TGTGCCAGCGACAGGGGCATCTACGAGCAGTACTTC. Translating it yields CASDRGIYEQYF.

Only a few counts were recorded for this clonotype. The V gene is TRBV11-3, the J gene TRBJ1-1; D unresolved. The germline V gene encodes CDR1 SGHNT and CDR2 YENEEA. The CDR3 contains 14 residues. V lost 0 bases and J 0 bases, leaving 5 bases between the germline ends. In DNA, the CDR3 is TGTGCCAGCAGCTTAGAGCTCTTGAACACTGAAGCTTTCTTT. Translating gives CASSLELLNTEAFF.

This clonotype was seen a few times. The rearrangement uses TRBV7-3 and TRBJ2-7; 9 bases agree with TRBD2. The CDR3 has 15 residues. Germline trimming cut 4 bases from V and 6 bases from J; bases unmatched to any gene: 10. The V gene's germline CDR1 is SGHTA and CDR2 FQGTGA. Here the CDR3 reads CASSSQGIAGVEQYF. In DNA, the CDR3 is TGTGCCAGCAGCTCCCAGGGGATAGCGGGAGTCGAGCAGTACTTC.

This chain joins TRBV9 and TRBJ1-3; a weak D match, TRBD1 (6 bases). The CDR3 covers 15 residues. V lost 4 bases, J lost 4 bases, and 15 bases lay in between. The germline gives CDR1 SGDLS, CDR2 YYNGEE. The CDR3 loop reads CASSTGAADGNTIYF. CDR3 DNA sequence: TGTGCCAGCAGCACGGGGGCGGCCGACGGAAACACCATATATTTT. The entire variable domain, with the rest obtained from reference TRBV9 and TRBJ1-3, is as follows: DSGVTQTPKHLITATGQRVTLRCSPRSGDLSVYWYQQSLDQGLQFLIQYYNGEERAKGNILERFSAQQFPDLHSELNLSSLELGDSALYFCASSTGAADGNTIYFGEGSWLTVV.

The sample holds many counts of this clonotype. The chain combines TRBV5-1 with TRBJ1-1; 8 nucleotides line up with TRBD1. The junction had 8 bases not matched to a gene; V was cut back by 4 bases and J by 0 bases. The CDR3 has 16 residues. In germline, CDR1 is SGHRS, CDR2 YFSETQ. The CDR3 bases are TGCGCCAGCAGCGAAGACAGGGGCCACATGAACACTGAAGCTTTCTTT. As protein: CASSEDRGHMNTEAFF.

The table lists this clonotype with a few counts. V gene TRBV5-4 combines with J gene TRBJ2-5; 14 nucleotides line up with TRBD2. The germline gives CDR1 SGHNT, CDR2 YYREEE (reference sequence). J gave up 6 bases and V 0 bases, and 7 bases lay outside the gene matches. This CDR3 has 17 residues. As DNA, the CDR3 is TGTGCCAGCAGCTTGGGACTAGCGGGAGGGATGCTCAAGACCCAGTACTTC. This sequence encodes CASSLGLAGGMLKTQYF.

At least ten counts were recorded for this clonotype. The J gene is TRBJ2-5, the V gene TRBV5-1, with D tentatively TRBD2 (5 bases). Germline values: CDR1 SGHRS, CDR2 YFSETQ. The CDR3 is made up of 15 amino acids. V dropped 3 bases and J dropped 1 base, with 13 bases sitting between them. CDR3 sequence (DNA): TGCGCCAGCAGCTACGGACTCCCAATCCAAGAGACCCAGTACTTC. Its protein is CASSYGLPIQETQYF.

This clonotype has a count of ten or more. The chain combines TRBV30 with TRBJ2-1, with D perhaps matching TRBD2 (5 bases). Germline V gene data show CDR1 as GTSNPN and CDR2 as SVGIG (reference sequence). Trimming removed 4 bases from V and 0 bases from J, with 10 bases in between. This CDR3 contains 14 residues. The CDR3 loop is CAWTRRSSYNEQFF. The DNA of the CDR3 is TGTGCCTGGACAAGGAGGTCCTCCTACAATGAGCAGTTCTTC.

The chain links TRBV7-3 to TRBJ2-5; 12 nucleotides align to TRBD2. J lost 4 bases, V lost 5 bases, and 14 bases had no gene match. CDR3 length: 18 amino acids. Germline V gene lookup returns CDR1 SGHTA and CDR2 FQGTGA. This CDR3 is CASSPPPRLAGDRETQYF. In nucleotides, the CDR3 is TGTGCCAGCAGCCCGCCCCCACGACTAGCGGGAGATCGAGAGACCCAGTACTTC.

V gene TRBV7-8 combines with J gene TRBJ2-7, with 7 bases aligning to TRBD1. The CDR3 spans 14 residues. Germline CDR1 is SGHVS and CDR2 is FQNEAQ. The V gene end was trimmed by 1 base and the J gene end by 3 bases; junction bases not matched to a gene: 3. The CDR3 coding sequence is TGTGCCAGCAGCTTAGTTGCAGGGGGCTACGAGCAGTACTTC. This translates into CASSLVAGGYEQYF.

This clonotype was seen only a few times. The gene calls are TRBV21-1 and TRBJ2-3; the table's D call of TRBD2 was not tested on the DNA. TRBV21-1 is described as a pseudogene. This CDR3 has 18 amino acids. The CDR3 DNA is TGTGCCAGCAGCAAAGGAGGGCCCCCGGGCGGAAGCACAGATACGCAGTATTTT. Its translation is CASSKGGPPGGSTDTQYF.